The subject of this entry is one TCR beta chain. Its antigen is unidentified. PCR involved 60 Vbeta and 13 Jbeta primers. TCRdb keeps only in-frame clones here, not all; method: immunoSEQ multiplex PCR. The sample has tens of thousands of clones; less than 80% are singletons. This sample is part of a study of cytomegalovirus exposure and HLA in healthy donors. The overall study: Clustering assigned 81% of the approximately 390 genotyped donors to the Caucasian-associated ancestry cluster. Study results and caveats: When presence/absence was analysed, sequencing depth was taken to be roughly uniform across donors.

Deletions cut 1 base from V and 0 bases from J, with 9 bases between. In germline, CDR1 is SGHVS, CDR2 FNYEAQ. This CDR3 is 15 amino acids long. The TCR originated in a middle-aged woman in good health and CMV-seropositive. This rearrangement joins TRBV7-6 to TRBJ2-5; a weak D match, TRBD2 (5 bases). The sample was PBMCs. The CDR3 DNA follows: TGTGCCAGCAGCTTAGGCCGGGGTTACCAAGAGACCCAGTACTTC. Protein sequence: CASSLGRGYQETQYF.